Only one count was recorded for the clone carrying this T cell receptor (beta chain). What it binds is unknown. TCRdb's copy holds only in-frame clones and misses some; the assay was immunoSEQ multiplex PCR. This sample has over 65,000 clones, with 85% to 90% found just once. The source of the sample is a study of OX40 agonist ivuxolimab in advanced cancers. Overall study context: Ivuxolimab doses were 0.01, 0.1, 0.3, 1.5, 3 or 10 mg/kg every 2 weeks.

Per germline, CDR1 KGHSH and CDR2 LQKENI. The CDR3 has 13 amino acids. V shed 2 bases and J shed 0 bases, with 4 bases lying between them. Findings of the study overall: In general, CD8+ T cells held more expanded clones than CD4+ did, on average.

The TCR was taken from an adult with an advanced solid tumor such as melanoma, head and neck, liver or kidney cancer. The V and J genes are TRBV18 and TRBJ2-5, with D unresolved. Material: CD4+ or CD8+ T cells sorted from blood, obtained in a trial of the OX40 agonist ivuxolimab. The CDR3 region has the DNA TGTGCCAGCTCACCAGGACACCAAGAGACCCAGTACTTC. This codes for CASSPGHQETQYF. Variable domain in full (rest from reference TRBV18 and TRBJ2-5): NAGVMQNPRHLVRRRGQEARLRCSPMKGHSHVYWYRQLPEEGLKFMVYLQKENIIDESGMPKERFSAEFPKEGPSILRIQQVVRGDSAAYFCASSPGHQETQYFGPGTRLLVL.